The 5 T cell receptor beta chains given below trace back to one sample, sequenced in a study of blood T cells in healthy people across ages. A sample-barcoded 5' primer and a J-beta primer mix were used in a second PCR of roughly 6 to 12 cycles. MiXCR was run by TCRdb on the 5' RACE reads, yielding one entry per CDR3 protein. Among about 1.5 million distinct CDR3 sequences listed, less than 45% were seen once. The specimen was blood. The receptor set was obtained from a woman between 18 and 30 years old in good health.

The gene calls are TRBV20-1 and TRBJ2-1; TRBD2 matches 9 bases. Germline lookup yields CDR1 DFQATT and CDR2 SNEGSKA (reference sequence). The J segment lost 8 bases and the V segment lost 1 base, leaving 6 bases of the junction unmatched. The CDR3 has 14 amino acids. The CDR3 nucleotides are TGCAGTGCTAGAGTTTTAGCGGGAGTTTATGAGCAGTTCTTC. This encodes CSARVLAGVYEQFF.

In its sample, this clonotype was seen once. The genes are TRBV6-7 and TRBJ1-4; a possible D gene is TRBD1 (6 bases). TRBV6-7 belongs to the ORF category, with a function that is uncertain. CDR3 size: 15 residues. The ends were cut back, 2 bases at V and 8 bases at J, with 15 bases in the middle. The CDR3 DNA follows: TGTGCCAGCAGTTACAGGGGGACCCCTCGAGAAAAACTGTTTTTT. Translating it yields CASSYRGTPREKLFF.

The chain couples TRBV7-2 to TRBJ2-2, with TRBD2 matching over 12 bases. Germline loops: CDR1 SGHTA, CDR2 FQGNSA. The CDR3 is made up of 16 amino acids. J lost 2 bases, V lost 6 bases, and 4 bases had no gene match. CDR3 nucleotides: TGTGCCAGCAGGACTAGCGGGAGAACCAACACCGGGGAGCTGTTTTTT. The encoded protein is CASRTSGRTNTGELFF.

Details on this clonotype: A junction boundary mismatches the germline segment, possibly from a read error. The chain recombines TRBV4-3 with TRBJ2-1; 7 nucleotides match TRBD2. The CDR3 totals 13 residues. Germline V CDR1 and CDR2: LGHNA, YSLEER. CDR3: CVSSQDGGYEQFF. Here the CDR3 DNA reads TGCGTCAGCAGCCAAGACGGGGGGTATGAGCAGTTCTTC.

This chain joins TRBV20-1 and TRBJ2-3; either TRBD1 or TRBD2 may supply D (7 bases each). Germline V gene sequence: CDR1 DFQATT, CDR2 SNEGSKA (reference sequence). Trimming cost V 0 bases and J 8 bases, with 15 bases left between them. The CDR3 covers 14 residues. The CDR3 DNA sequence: TGCAGTGCTAGAGATGAACAGGGGAGGGTTACGCAGTATTTT. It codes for CSARDEQGRVTQYF.